Following are 13 T cell receptor beta chains from one sample sequenced in a study of regulatory T cells in long-lasting Graves disease. Relying on iRepertoire HTBI primers and Arm-PCR of CDR3 regions, the team built TCR beta libraries. One entry per CDR3 protein, called by TCRdb with MiXCR from the multiplex PCR reads. Of more than 450,000 distinct CDR3 sequences detected, about 17% appear once; the ten largest clones hold 9% to 15%. The time point: newly diagnosed GD, antithyroid drugs for less than 3 months. From PBMCs, RNA was extracted and then used to make the TCR library. The same specimen was also included in a second study, on T cells in Graves' hyperthyroidism and ophthalmopathy.

The material sequenced was peripheral blood mononuclear cells (PBMCs), taken at new diagnosis, from a patient treated with antithyroid drugs. The receptors were sampled from a man in his forties with Graves disease.

This clonotype was seen a few times. The chain carries TRBV5-1 and TRBJ1-2; D is uncertain. Germline lookup yields CDR1 SGHRS and CDR2 YFSETQ. V lost 0 bases and J 7 bases, leaving 10 bases between the germline ends. The CDR3 length is 13 residues. CDR3 nucleotide sequence: TGCGCCAGCAGCTTGGGGCAGGCCACTGGCTACACCTTC. It codes for CASSLGQATGYTF. The full variable domain, rest sourced from reference TRBV5-1 and TRBJ1-2, is KAGVTQTPRYLIKTRGQQVTLSCSPISGHRSVSWYQQTPGQGLQFLFEYFSETQRNKGNFPGRFSGRQFSNSRSEMNVSTLELGDSALYLCASSLGQATGYTFGSGTRLTVV.

This clonotype has a count of ten or more. The chain couples TRBV3-1 to TRBJ2-1, with D perhaps TRBD2 (6 bases). Trimming pared 4 bases from V and 7 bases from J, leaving 23 bases between. The CDR3 loop spans 17 amino acids. In germline, CDR1 is LGHDT, CDR2 YNNKEL (reference sequence). The CDR3 sequence is CASSPLPPGTLKNEQFF. The DNA for the CDR3 is TGTGCCAGCAGCCCCCTCCCCCCAGGGACTTTAAAAAATGAGCAGTTCTTC.

This clonotype was found many times. The gene calls are TRBV11-2 and TRBJ1-1; TRBD1 agrees at 9 bases. V shed 1 base and J 6 bases; nucleotides not matched to a gene: 9. The CDR3 spans 16 residues. In germline, CDR1 is SGHAT, CDR2 FQNNGV. This chain's CDR3 is CASSLVGTGKGAEAFF. CDR3 sequence (DNA): TGTGCCAGCAGCTTAGTTGGGACAGGGAAAGGGGCTGAAGCTTTCTTT.

The chain is built from TRBV20-1 and TRBJ2-7; 9 bases align to TRBD2. This CDR3 region has 13 residues. J was trimmed by 5 bases and V by 5 bases; bases with no gene match: 7. Germline V CDR1 and CDR2: DFQATT, SNEGSKA (reference sequence). The CDR3 sequence: CSAVEGLANEQYF. Written as DNA, the CDR3 is TGCAGTGCTGTGGAGGGACTAGCTAACGAGCAGTACTTC.

In its sample, this clonotype was seen many times. The chain employs TRBV20-1 and TRBJ2-3; D not certain. CDR1 and CDR2 (germline): DFQATT, SNEGSKA (reference sequence). V lost 6 bases and J 5 bases, leaving 9 bases between the germline ends. The CDR3 covers 11 residues. The CDR3 DNA reads as TGCAGTGCCGACACCTTAGATACGCAGTATTTT. Its translation is CSADTLDTQYF.

This clonotype was recorded many times. The chain joins TRBV28 to TRBJ2-7; D uncertain. CDR1 is MDHEN and CDR2 is SYDVKM in the germline V gene. CDR3 size: 13 residues. Trimming took off 6 bases at V and 2 bases at J, with 11 bases between the two ends. The CDR3 DNA reads as TGTGCCAGCAGCGCCAACCTCGCCTACGAGCAGTACTTC. Encoded protein: CASSANLAYEQYF. The full variable domain, completed using reference TRBV28 and TRBJ2-7, is DVKVTQSSRYLVKRTGEKVFLECVQDMDHENMFWYRQDPGLGLRLIYFSYDVKMKEKGDIPEGYSVSREKKERFSLILESASTNQTSMYLCASSANLAYEQYFGPGTRLTVT.

V gene TRBV14 combines with J gene TRBJ2-7; D perhaps matches TRBD1 (6 bases). CDR1 is SGHDN and CDR2 is FVKESK in the germline V gene. The germline V and J ends were trimmed by 3 bases and 1 base, with 16 bases remaining between them. CDR3 length: 16 amino acids. Here the CDR3 DNA reads TGTGCCAGCAGCCACCCACAGGGATCTCTTTCCTACGAGCAGTACTTC. Residues: CASSHPQGSLSYEQYF. The entire variable domain, with the rest obtained from reference TRBV14 and TRBJ2-7, is as follows: EAGVTQFPSHSVIEKGQTVTLRCDPISGHDNLYWYRRVMGKEIKFLLHFVKESKQDESGMPNNRFLAERTGGTYSTLKVQPAELEDSGVYFCASSHPQGSLSYEQYFGPGTRLTVT.

This clonotype was observed many times. This sequence joins TRBV28 and TRBJ2-3, with no clear D. In germline, CDR1 is MDHEN, CDR2 SYDVKM. The CDR3 consists of 14 residues. Trimming stripped 10 bases from V and 2 bases from J, with 16 bases between. In DNA form, the CDR3 reads TGTGCCACCAAAGGGCAAACGTTCACAGATACGCAGTATTTT. Its protein product is CATKGQTFTDTQYF.

This clonotype was counted a few times. V gene TRBV14 combines with J gene TRBJ2-2; TRBD1 aligns across 7 bases. Germline lookup yields CDR1 SGHDN and CDR2 FVKESK. V lost 3 bases and J lost 7; bases outside the gene matches: 8. The CDR3 has 15 residues. Here the CDR3 reads CASSHLDRAVGELFF. The CDR3, as DNA: TGTGCCAGCAGCCACCTAGACAGGGCGGTCGGGGAGCTGTTTTTT.

The chain joins TRBV24-1 to TRBJ2-2, with D perhaps TRBD1 or TRBD2 (5 bases each). This CDR3 spans 15 amino acids. CDR1 is KGHDR and CDR2 is SFDVKD in the germline V gene. The V end lost 10 bases, the J end lost 3 bases, and 17 bases lay between the germline ends. CDR3 DNA sequence: TGTGCCACTTCGGGGCGTTCGGGCGACACCGGGGAGCTGTTTTTT. This codes for CATSGRSGDTGELFF.

This clonotype occurred many times. The chain couples TRBV2 to TRBJ1-5, with 7 bases lining up with TRBD1. V lost 6 bases to trimming and J lost 6 bases; unmatched junction nucleotides: 11. The CDR3 spans 15 residues. Germline values: CDR1 SNHLY, CDR2 FYNNEI. As DNA, the CDR3 is TGTGCCAGCAGCCAGACAGGGTCGGGGGGTCAGCCCCAGCATTTT. Residues: CASSQTGSGGQPQHF.

In this sample, this clonotype turned up many times. This rearrangement joins TRBV11-3 to TRBJ2-2; 8 bases align to TRBD2. The CDR3 sequence is 15 residues long. V gave up 5 bases and J gave up 6 bases; unmatched junction bases: 8. Germline CDR1 is SGHNT and CDR2 is YENEEA. The DNA of the CDR3 is TGTGCCAGCAGCATACTAGCGGTCACAGCCGGGGAGCTGTTTTTT. It encodes CASSILAVTAGELFF.

A word on this clonotype: A much larger clonotype is one base distant, so this may be a read error. This chain links TRBV28 with TRBJ1-2; D is unresolved. This CDR3 comprises 11 residues. CDR1 and CDR2 (germline): MDHEN, SYDVKM. Here the CDR3 reads CASSSQYDYTF. CDR3 bases: TGTGCCAGCAGTTCCCAGTATGACTACACCTTC.